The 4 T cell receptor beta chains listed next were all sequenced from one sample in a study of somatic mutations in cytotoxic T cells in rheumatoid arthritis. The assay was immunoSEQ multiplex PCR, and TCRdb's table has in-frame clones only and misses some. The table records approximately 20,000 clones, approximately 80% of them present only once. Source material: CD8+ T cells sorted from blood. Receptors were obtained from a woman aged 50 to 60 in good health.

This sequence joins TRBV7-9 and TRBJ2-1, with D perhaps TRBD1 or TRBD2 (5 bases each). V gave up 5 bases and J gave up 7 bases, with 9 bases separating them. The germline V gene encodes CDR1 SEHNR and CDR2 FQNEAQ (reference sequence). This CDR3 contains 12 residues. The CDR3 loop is CASSPGANEQFF. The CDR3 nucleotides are TGTGCCAGCAGCCCCGGGGCGAATGAGCAGTTCTTC.

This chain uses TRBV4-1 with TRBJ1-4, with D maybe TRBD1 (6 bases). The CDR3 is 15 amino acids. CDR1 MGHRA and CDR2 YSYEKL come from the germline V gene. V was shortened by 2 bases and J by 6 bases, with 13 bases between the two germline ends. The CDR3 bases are TGCGCCAGCAGCCAAACGTCAGGGGTTTATGAAAAACTGTTTTTT. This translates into CASSQTSGVYEKLFF.

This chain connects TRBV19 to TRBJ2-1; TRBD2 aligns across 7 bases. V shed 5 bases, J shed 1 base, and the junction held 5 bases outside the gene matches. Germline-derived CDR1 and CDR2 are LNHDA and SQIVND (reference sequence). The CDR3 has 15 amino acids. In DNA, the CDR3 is TGTGCCAGTAGTCTTAGCGGGTCATCCTACAATGAGCAGTTCTTC. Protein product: CASSLSGSSYNEQFF. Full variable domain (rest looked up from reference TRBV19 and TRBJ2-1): DGGITQSPKYLFRKEGQNVTLSCEQNLNHDAMYWYRQDPGQGLRLIYYSQIVNDFQKGDIAEGYSVSREKKESFPLTVTSAQKNPTAFYLCASSLSGSSYNEQFFGPGTRLTVL.

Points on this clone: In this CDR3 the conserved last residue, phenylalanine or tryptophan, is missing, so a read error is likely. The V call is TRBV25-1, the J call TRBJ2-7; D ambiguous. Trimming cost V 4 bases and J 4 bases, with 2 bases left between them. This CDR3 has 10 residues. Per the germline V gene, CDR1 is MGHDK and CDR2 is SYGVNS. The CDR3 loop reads CASSGYEQYL. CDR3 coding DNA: TGTGCCAGCAGTGGGTACGAGCAGTACCTC.